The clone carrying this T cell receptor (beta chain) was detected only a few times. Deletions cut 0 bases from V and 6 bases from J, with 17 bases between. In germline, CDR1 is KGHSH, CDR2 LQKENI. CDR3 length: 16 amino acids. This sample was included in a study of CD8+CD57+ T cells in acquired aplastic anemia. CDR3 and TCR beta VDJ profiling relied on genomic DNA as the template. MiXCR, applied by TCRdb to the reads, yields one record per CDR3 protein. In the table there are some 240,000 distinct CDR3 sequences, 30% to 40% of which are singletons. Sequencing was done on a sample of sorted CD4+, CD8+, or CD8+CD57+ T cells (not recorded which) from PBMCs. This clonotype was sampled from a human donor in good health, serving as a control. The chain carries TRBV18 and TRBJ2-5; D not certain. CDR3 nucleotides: TGTGCCAGCTCACCACCGATGTACGGAGCCGAGCAGACCCAGTACTTC. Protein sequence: CASSPPMYGAEQTQYF.